The clone carrying this TCR beta chain has at least ten counts. The CDR3 runs 16 residues. From germline, CDR1 is SGHTA and CDR2 FQGNSA. J lost 2 bases, V lost 5 bases, and 9 bases had no gene match. Exclusion criteria comprised uncontrolled infection, other autoimmune disease, pregnancy or lactation. Diagnostic assessment was based on clinical symptoms, serum thyroxine and TRAb, thyroid ultrasound and orbital computed tomography. Source material for PBMCs was around 10 ml fresh peripheral blood. The data are from a study of T cells in Graves' hyperthyroidism and ophthalmopathy. From RNA transcripts, TCR beta CDR3 regions were amplified. The primer set for the first-round RT-PCR of the TCR CDR3 was HTBI. TCRdb analysed the multiplex PCR reads with MiXCR anew, one entry per CDR3 protein. The sample includes hundreds of thousands of distinct CDR3 sequences, about 19% of them seen just once.

The V and J genes are TRBV7-2 and TRBJ2-7, with 10 bases fitting TRBD2. Sequencing was performed on blood. This receptor was taken from a woman under 30 with Graves' hyperthyroidism. The CDR3 nucleotides are TGTGCCAGCAGCCGCGACTCTAGCGGGGGAACCTACGAGCAGTACTTC. Translating it yields CASSRDSSGGTYEQYF.